This T cell receptor (beta chain) stems from a study of neoadjuvant nivolumab and ipilimumab in lung cancer. The repertoire was sequenced with immunoSEQ multiplex PCR; TCRdb's copy has only in-frame clones and lacks some. This sample has about 4,300 clones, with about four fifths found just once. The CDR3 sequence is 13 residues long. Germline lookup yields CDR1 SGHRS and CDR2 YFSETQ. Between the trimmed V and J ends, which lost 2 bases and 7 bases, there was a span of 9 bases. Here the sequenced sample was peripheral blood, taken after neoadjuvant nivolumab, alone or with ipilimumab, at or shortly before surgery. This chain uses TRBV5-1 with TRBJ2-2; D call uncertain. The source of this sequence is an adult with non-small cell lung cancer. CDR3 protein: CASSFSPGGELFF. In DNA form, the CDR3 reads TGCGCCAGCAGCTTTTCCCCGGGCGGGGAGCTGTTTTTT. Variable domain in full (rest from reference TRBV5-1 and TRBJ2-2): KAGVTQTPRYLIKTRGQQVTLSCSPISGHRSVSWYQQTPGQGLQFLFEYFSETQRNKGNFPGRFSGRQFSNSRSEMNVSTLELGDSALYLCASSFSPGGELFFGEGSRLTVL.